This T cell receptor beta chain is from a study of CD8 T cells in Susac syndrome. After extraction with the RNeasy kit, about 0.5 to 1 ug of the RNA was reverse transcribed using random hexamers. TCRdb ran MiXCR on the immunoSEQ multiplex PCR reads and lists one entry per CDR3 protein. In the table there are approximately 180,000 distinct CDR3 sequences, approximately 96% of which are singletons. The TCR originated in a human donor with multiple sclerosis. What was sequenced was CD4+ T cells from PBMCs.

CDR3 residues: CSARELAETDTQYF. CDR3 bases: TGCAGTGCTAGAGAACTAGCGGAGACAGATACGCAGTATTTT. The rearrangement joins TRBV20-1 to TRBJ2-3, with TRBD2 identical over 8 bases. The CDR3 has 14 residues. V trimming: 0 bases; J trimming: 3 bases; junction bases outside the gene matches: 2. CDR1 and CDR2 (germline): DFQATT, SNEGSKA (reference sequence).